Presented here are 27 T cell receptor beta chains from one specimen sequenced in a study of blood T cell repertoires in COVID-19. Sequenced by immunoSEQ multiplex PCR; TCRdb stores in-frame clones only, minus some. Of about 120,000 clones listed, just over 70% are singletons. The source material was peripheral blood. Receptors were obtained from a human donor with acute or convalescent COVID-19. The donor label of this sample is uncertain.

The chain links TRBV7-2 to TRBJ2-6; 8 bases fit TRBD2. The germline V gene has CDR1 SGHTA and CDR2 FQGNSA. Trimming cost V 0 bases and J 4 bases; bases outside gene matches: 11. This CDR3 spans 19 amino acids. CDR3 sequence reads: CASSLAASGSPGGANVLTF. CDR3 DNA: TGTGCCAGCAGCTTAGCGGCTAGCGGGTCCCCCGGGGGGGCCAACGTCCTGACTTTC.

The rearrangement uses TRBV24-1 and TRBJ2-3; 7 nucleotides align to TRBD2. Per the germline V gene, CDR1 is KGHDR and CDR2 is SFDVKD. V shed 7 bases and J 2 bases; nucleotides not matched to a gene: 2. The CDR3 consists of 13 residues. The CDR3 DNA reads TGTGCCACCAGGCGGGGGTTCACAGATACGCAGTATTTT. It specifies CATRRGFTDTQYF.

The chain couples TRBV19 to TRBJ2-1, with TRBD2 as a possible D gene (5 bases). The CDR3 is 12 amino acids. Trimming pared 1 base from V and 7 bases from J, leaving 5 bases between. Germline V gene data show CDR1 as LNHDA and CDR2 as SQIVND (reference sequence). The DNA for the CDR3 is TGTGCCAGTAGTATAGGGAGGAATGAGCAGTTCTTC. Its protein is CASSIGRNEQFF.

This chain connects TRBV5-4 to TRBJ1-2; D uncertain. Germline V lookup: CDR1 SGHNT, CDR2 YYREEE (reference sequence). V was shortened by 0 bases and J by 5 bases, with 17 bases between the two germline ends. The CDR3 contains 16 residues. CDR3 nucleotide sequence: TGTGCCAGCAGCTTGGGTTCTATGGGGAGGAATTATGGCTACACCTTC. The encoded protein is CASSLGSMGRNYGYTF. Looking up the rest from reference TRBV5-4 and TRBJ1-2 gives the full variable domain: ETGVTQSPTHLIKTRGQQVTLRCSSQSGHNTVSWYQQALGQGPQFIFQYYREEENGRGNFPPRFSGLQFPNYSSELNVNALELDDSALYLCASSLGSMGRNYGYTFGSGTRLTVV.

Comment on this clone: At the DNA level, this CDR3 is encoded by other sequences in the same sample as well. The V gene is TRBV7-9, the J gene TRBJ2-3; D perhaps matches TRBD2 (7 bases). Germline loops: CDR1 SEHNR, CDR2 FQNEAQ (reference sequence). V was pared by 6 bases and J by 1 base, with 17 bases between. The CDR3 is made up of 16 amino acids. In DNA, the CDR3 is TGTGCCAGCAGATTCCCGGGGGGCGGGGGCACAGATACGCAGTATTTT. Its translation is CASRFPGGGGTDTQYF.

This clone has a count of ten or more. The CDR3 here is CASSIFPGRYNQPQHF. The CDR3 bases are TGTGCCAGTAGTATTTTCCCAGGGAGGTACAATCAGCCCCAGCATTTT. The J gene is TRBJ1-5, the V gene TRBV19; a possible D gene is TRBD1 (5 bases). CDR3 length: 16 residues. Per germline, CDR1 LNHDA and CDR2 SQIVND (reference sequence). The V end was cut by 3 bases, the J end by 3 bases, with 15 bases between.

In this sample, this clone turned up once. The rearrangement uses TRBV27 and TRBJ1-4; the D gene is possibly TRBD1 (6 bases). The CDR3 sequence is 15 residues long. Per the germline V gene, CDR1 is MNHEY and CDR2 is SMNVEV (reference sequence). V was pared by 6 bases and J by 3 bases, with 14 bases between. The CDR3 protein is CASRDDRYPNEKLFF. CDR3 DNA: TGTGCCAGCAGAGACGACAGGTACCCTAATGAAAAACTGTTTTTT. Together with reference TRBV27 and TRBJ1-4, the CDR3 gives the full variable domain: EAQVTQNPRYLITVTGKKLTVTCSQNMNHEYMSWYRQDPGLGLRQIYYSMNVEVTDKGDVPEGYKVSRKEKRNFPLILESPSPNQTSLYFCASRDDRYPNEKLFFGSGTQLSVL.

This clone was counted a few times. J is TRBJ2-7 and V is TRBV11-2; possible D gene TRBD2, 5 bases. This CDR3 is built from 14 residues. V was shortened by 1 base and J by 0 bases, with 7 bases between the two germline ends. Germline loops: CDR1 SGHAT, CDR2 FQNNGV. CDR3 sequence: CASSLGRGSYEQYF. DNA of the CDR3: TGTGCCAGCAGCTTAGGTCGGGGCTCCTACGAGCAGTACTTC.

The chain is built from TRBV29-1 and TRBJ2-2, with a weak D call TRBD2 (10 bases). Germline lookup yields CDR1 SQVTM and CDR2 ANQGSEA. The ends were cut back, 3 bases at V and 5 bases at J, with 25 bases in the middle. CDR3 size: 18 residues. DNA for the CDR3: TGCAGCGTTGACACAGGGGGCTCGGCTAGCGGGGGAACCGGGGAGCTGTTTTTT. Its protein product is CSVDTGGSASGGTGELFF.

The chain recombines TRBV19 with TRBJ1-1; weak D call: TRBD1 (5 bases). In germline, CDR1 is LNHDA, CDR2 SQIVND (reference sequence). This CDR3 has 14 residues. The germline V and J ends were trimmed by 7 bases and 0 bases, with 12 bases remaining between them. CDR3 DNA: TGTGCCAGTAAAGAGGGACTTTTGAACACTGAAGCTTTCTTT. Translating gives CASKEGLLNTEAFF.

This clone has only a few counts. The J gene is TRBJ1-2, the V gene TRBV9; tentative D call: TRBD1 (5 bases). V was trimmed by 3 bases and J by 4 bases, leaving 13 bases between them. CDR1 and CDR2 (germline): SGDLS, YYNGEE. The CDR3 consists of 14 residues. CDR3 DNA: TGTGCCAGCAGCGCCAAGGCGGGACCCTATGGCTACACCTTC. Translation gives CASSAKAGPYGYTF.

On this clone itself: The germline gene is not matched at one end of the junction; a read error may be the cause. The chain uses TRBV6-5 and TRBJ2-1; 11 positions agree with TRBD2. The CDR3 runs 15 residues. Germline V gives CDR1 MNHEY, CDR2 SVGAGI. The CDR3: CASRYSSGGYNEQFF. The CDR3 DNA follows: TGTGCCAGCCGTTATTCTAGCGGGGGGTACAATGAGCAGTTCTTC.

In DNA, the CDR3 is TGTGCCTGGAGTGCCGGGACAGGGAGTATCAATGAGCAGTTCTTC. It translates to CAWSAGTGSINEQFF. V is TRBV30 and J is TRBJ2-1; 9 nucleotides line up with TRBD1. Unmatched junction bases numbered 7, after V lost 1 base and J lost 6 bases. CDR1 and CDR2 from the germline V gene are GTSNPN and SVGIG (reference sequence). This CDR3 contains 15 residues.

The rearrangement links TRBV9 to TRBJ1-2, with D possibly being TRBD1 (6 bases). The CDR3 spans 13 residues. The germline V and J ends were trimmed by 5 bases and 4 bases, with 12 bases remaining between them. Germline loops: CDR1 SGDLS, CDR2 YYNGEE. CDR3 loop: CASSQTGSYGYTF. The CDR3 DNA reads TGTGCCAGCAGTCAGACAGGCAGCTATGGCTACACCTTC.

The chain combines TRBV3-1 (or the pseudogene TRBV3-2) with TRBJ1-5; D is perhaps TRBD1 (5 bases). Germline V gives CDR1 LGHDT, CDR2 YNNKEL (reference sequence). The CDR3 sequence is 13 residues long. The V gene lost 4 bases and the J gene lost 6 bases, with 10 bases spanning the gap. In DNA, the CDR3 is TGTGCCAGCAGCCCTAGGGGTATTCAGCCCCAGCATTTT. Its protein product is CASSPRGIQPQHF.

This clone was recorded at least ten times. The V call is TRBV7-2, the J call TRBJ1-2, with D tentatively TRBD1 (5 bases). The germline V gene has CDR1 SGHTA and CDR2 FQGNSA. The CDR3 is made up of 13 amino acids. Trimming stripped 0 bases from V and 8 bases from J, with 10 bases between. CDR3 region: CASSLATVDGYTF. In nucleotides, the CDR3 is TGTGCCAGCAGCTTAGCGACAGTGGACGGCTACACCTTC.

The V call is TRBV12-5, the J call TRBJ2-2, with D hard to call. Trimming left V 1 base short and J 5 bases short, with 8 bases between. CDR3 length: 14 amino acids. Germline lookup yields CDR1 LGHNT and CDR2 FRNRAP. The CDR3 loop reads CASGLGLPTGELFF. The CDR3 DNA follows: TGTGCTAGTGGTTTGGGGCTTCCTACCGGGGAGCTGTTTTTT.

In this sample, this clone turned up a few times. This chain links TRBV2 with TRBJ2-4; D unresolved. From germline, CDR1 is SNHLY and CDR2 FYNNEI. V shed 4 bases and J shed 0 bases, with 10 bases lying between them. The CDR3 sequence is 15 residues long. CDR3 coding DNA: TGTGCCAGCAGTGTGATACTCGGAGCCAAAAACATTCAGTACTTC. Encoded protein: CASSVILGAKNIQYF.

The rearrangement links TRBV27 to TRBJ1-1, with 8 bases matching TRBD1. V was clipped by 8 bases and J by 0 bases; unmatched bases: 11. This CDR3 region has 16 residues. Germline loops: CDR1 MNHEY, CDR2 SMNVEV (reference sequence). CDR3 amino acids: CASSPGTGAMNTEAFF. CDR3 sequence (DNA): TGTGCCAGCTCGCCCGGGACAGGAGCAATGAACACTGAAGCTTTCTTT.

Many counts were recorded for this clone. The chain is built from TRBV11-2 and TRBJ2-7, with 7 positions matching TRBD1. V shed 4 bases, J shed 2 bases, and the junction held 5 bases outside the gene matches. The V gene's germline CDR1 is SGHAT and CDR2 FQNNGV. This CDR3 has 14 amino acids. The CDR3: CASSWGQPPYEQYF. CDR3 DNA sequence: TGTGCCAGCAGCTGGGGACAGCCTCCCTACGAGCAGTACTTC.

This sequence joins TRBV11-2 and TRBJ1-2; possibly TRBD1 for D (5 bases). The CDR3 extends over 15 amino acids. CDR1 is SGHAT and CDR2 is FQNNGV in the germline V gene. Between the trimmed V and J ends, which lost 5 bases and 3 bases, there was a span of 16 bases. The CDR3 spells CASSARAGTDYGYTF. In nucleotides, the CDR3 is TGTGCCAGCAGCGCAAGGGCGGGGACGGACTATGGCTACACCTTC.

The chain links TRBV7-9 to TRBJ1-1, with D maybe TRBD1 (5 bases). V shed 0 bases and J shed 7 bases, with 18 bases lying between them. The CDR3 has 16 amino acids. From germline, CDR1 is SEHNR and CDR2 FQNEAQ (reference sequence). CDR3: CASSLAATGEPYEAFF. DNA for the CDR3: TGTGCCAGCAGCTTAGCCGCTACAGGAGAACCTTATGAAGCTTTCTTT. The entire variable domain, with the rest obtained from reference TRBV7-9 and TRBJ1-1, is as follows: DTGVSQNPRHKITKRGQNVTFRCDPISEHNRLYWYRQTLGQGPEFLTYFQNEAQLEKSRLLSDRFSAERPKGSFSTLEIQRTEQGDSAMYLCASSLAATGEPYEAFFGQGTRLTVV.

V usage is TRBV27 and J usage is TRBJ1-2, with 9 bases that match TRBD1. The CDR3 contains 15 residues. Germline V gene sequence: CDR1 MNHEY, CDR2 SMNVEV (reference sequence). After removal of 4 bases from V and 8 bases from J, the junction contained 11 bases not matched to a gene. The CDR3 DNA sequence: TGTGCCAGCAGTTCAGCACCGGGACAGGGTTTCGGCTACACCTTC. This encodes CASSSAPGQGFGYTF.

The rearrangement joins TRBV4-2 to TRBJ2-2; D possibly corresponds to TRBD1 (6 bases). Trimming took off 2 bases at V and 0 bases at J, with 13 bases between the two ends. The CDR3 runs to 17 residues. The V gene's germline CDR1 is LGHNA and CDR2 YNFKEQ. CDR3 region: CASSQRIDRPNTGELFF. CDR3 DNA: TGTGCCAGCAGCCAACGTATTGACAGGCCGAACACCGGGGAGCTGTTTTTT.

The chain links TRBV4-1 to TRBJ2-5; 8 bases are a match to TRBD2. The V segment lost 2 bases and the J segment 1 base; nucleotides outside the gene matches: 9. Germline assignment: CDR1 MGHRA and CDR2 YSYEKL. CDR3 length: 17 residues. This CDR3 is CASSQLGGADLQETQYF. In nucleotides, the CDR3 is TGCGCCAGCAGCCAACTCGGGGGGGCGGACCTCCAAGAGACCCAGTACTTC.

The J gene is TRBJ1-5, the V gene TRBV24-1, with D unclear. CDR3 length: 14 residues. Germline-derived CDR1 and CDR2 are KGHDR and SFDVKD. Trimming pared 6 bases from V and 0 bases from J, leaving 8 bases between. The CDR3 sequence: CATSFGNSNQPQHF. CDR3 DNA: TGTGCCACCAGTTTCGGGAATAGCAATCAGCCCCAGCATTTT.

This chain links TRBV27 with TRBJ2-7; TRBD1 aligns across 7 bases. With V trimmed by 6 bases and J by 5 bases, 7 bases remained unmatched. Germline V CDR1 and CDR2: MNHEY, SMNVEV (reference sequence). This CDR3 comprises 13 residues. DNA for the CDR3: TGTGCCAGCAGCAAGACAGGGATCGACGAGCAGTACTTC. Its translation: CASSKTGIDEQYF.